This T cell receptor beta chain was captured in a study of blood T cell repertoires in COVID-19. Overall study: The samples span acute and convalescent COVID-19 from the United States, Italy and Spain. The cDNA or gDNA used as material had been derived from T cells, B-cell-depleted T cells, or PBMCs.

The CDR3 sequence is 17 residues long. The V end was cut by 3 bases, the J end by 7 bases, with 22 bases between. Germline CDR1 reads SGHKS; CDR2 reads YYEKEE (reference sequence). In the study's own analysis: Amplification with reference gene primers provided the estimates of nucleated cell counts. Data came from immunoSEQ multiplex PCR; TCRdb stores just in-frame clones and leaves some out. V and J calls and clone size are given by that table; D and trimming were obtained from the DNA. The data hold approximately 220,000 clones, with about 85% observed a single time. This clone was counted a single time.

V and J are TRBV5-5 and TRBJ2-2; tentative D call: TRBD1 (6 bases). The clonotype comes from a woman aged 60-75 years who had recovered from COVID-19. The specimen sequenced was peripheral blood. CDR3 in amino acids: CASSSPGTTFSSGELFF. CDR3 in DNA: TGTGCCAGCAGCTCCCCCGGGACAACTTTTTCCAGCGGGGAGCTGTTTTTT.